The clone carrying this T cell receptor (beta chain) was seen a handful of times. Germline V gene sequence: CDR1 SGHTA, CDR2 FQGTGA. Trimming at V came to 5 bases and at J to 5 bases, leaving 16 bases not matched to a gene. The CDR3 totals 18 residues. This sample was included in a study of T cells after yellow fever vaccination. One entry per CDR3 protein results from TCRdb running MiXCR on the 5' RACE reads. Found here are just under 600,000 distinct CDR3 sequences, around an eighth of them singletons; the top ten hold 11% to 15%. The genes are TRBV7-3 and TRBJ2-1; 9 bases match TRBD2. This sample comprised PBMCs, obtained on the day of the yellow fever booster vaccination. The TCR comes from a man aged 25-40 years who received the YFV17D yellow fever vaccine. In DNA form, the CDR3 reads TGTGCCAGCAGCCCTCTACCGACCTTAGCGGGAGTCCACAATGAGCAGTTCTTC. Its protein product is CASSPLPTLAGVHNEQFF.